This T cell receptor (beta chain) comes out of a study of blood T cell repertoires in COVID-19. Study-level information: PBMCs, B-cell-depleted T cells, or T cells provided the cDNA or gDNA that made up the material.

V shed 5 bases and J shed 5 bases, with 15 bases lying between them. Germline CDR1 is SGHRS and CDR2 is YFSETQ. The CDR3 spans 14 residues. Repertoires were generated with immunoSEQ multiplex PCR, while TCRdb's copy carries only in-frame clones and drops some. Seen here are around 300,000 clones, approximately 87% observed once, and the top ten hold roughly 4%. Sequencing was carried out using peripheral blood. The sequence was collected from a woman between 45 and 65 years old with active or convalescent COVID-19. The chain couples TRBV5-1 to TRBJ2-3; D perhaps matches TRBD2 (6 bases). The DNA for the CDR3 is TGCGCCAGCAGAGATGGGGGGTCGGGAGATACGCAGTATTTT. It codes for CASRDGGSGDTQYF. The full variable domain, in which reference TRBV5-1 and TRBJ2-3 provide the parts outside the CDR3, is KAGVTQTPRYLIKTRGQQVTLSCSPISGHRSVSWYQQTPGQGLQFLFEYFSETQRNKGNFPGRFSGRQFSNSRSEMNVSTLELGDSALYLCASRDGGSGDTQYFGPGTRLTVL.